A single sample gave rise to the 27 T cell receptor beta chains below, sequenced in a study of blood T cell repertoires in COVID-19. The assay was immunoSEQ multiplex PCR, and TCRdb's table has in-frame clones only and misses some. Among 150,000 to 200,000 clones listed, 65% to 85% were seen once. Sequences were obtained from PBMCs or T cells enriched from blood (not recorded which). These receptors were obtained from a man in his 70s who had been exposed to COVID-19.

The chain carries TRBV11-2 and TRBJ1-1; D is unclear. Trimming took off 2 bases at V and 1 base at J, with 8 bases between the two ends. The CDR3 runs to 14 residues. In germline, CDR1 is SGHAT, CDR2 FQNNGV. The CDR3 protein is CASSLWRTNTEAFF. CDR3 DNA: TGTGCCAGCAGCTTATGGAGGACGAACACTGAAGCTTTCTTT.

The chain employs TRBV23-1 and TRBJ1-1; tentative D call: TRBD1 (6 bases). TRBV23-1 is assigned to the ORF class and has an uncertain function. The CDR3 covers 16 residues. Deletions cut 3 bases from V and 7 bases from J, with 21 bases between. Here the CDR3 DNA reads TGCGCCAGCAGTCACCCTCAGGCCACAGGGCGGTATGAAGCTTTCTTT. Amino acid sequence: CASSHPQATGRYEAFF.

The chain is built from TRBV18 and TRBJ1-1, with 9 bases that match TRBD1. The length of the CDR3 is 14 residues. J was trimmed by 6 bases and V by 6 bases; bases with no gene match: 8. The germline V gene encodes CDR1 KGHSH and CDR2 LQKENI. The CDR3 sequence is CASSSGTGLAEAFF. CDR3 in DNA: TGTGCCAGCTCGTCCGGGACAGGGCTAGCTGAAGCTTTCTTT.

This chain uses TRBV6-2 or TRBV6-3 with TRBJ1-5; 8 positions agree with TRBD1. Germline V CDR1 and CDR2: MNHEY, SVGEGT. CDR3 length: 14 amino acids. The V gene end was trimmed by 5 bases and the J gene end by 4 bases; junction bases not matched to a gene: 4. CDR3 sequence reads: CASSRQGLNQPQHF. CDR3 DNA: TGTGCCAGCAGTCGACAGGGGCTTAATCAGCCCCAGCATTTT.

This chain uses TRBV7-9 with TRBJ2-3; tentatively, D is TRBD2 (6 bases). This CDR3 is 14 amino acids long. Trimming removed 6 bases at V and 1 base at J, with 11 bases between. From germline, CDR1 is SEHNR and CDR2 FQNEAQ (reference sequence). In nucleotides, the CDR3 is TGTGCCAGCAGAGGAGGGGTTGGCACAGATACGCAGTATTTT. Amino acid sequence: CASRGGVGTDTQYF.

CDR3 protein: CASSLLYEQYF. DNA for the CDR3: TGTGCCAGCAGTCTCCTCTACGAGCAGTACTTC. V is TRBV2 and J is TRBJ2-7; no firm D call. The V gene's germline CDR1 is SNHLY and CDR2 FYNNEI. Trimming pared 5 bases from V and 3 bases from J, leaving 5 bases between. The CDR3 sequence is 11 residues long.

Concerning this clone: An end of the junction does not agree with germline; a read error may underlie this. The chain recombines TRBV2 with TRBJ2-1; D is unclear. The CDR3 sequence is 15 residues long. The germline CDR1 and CDR2 sequences are SNHLY and FYNNEI. The CDR3 sequence is CASSAQSTFYSEQFF. CDR3 in DNA: TGTGCCAGCAGCGCCCAGAGCACCTTCTACAGTGAGCAGTTCTTC.

There are many counts of this clone. The gene calls are TRBV4-2 and TRBJ1-2; D remains unclear. V was clipped by 1 base and J by 4 bases, with 19 bases between them. Per the germline V gene, CDR1 is LGHNA and CDR2 is YNFKEQ. There are 17 residues in the CDR3. As DNA, the CDR3 is TGTGCCAGCAGCCAAGGCTCCTATCAGGAGGAGGTCTATGGCTACACCTTC. Translated: CASSQGSYQEEVYGYTF.

This clone appeared a few times. Other DNA sequences from this sample encode an identical CDR3 as well. This chain connects TRBV9 to TRBJ2-1; 9 nucleotides align to TRBD2. Unmatched junction bases numbered 2, after V lost 0 bases and J lost 4 bases. Germline V gene data show CDR1 as SGDLS and CDR2 as YYNGEE. The CDR3 extends over 15 amino acids. The CDR3 loop is CASSVDSGRYNEQFF. As DNA, the CDR3 is TGTGCCAGCAGCGTAGACAGCGGGAGGTACAATGAGCAGTTCTTC.

The J gene is TRBJ2-3, the V gene TRBV6-2 or TRBV6-3; 14 positions agree with TRBD2. After removal of 2 bases from V and 6 bases from J, the junction contained 10 bases not matched to a gene. The CDR3 runs to 18 residues. The germline CDR1 and CDR2 sequences are MNHEY and SVGEGT. CDR3 protein: CASSYQLLTSGRGDTQYF. CDR3 nucleotides: TGTGCCAGCAGTTACCAACTCTTGACTAGCGGGAGGGGGGATACGCAGTATTTT.

The CDR3 nucleotides are TGCGCCAGCAGCTTGGCGCCAGGGGGCGCGAGAAATGAGCAGTTCTTC. Amino acids: CASSLAPGGARNEQFF. The rearrangement joins TRBV5-1 to TRBJ2-1; 8 nucleotides line up with TRBD1. From germline, CDR1 is SGHRS and CDR2 YFSETQ. This CDR3 contains 16 residues. J lost 7 bases, V lost 0 bases, and 9 bases had no gene match.

This chain connects TRBV6-1 to TRBJ1-2, with TRBD1 as a possible D gene (5 bases). Trimming removed 1 base from V and 0 bases from J, with 12 bases in between. Germline V gene data show CDR1 as MNHNS and CDR2 as SASEGT. The CDR3 is 16 amino acids. This CDR3 reads CASSEGRGLANYGYTF. The CDR3 DNA reads as TGTGCCAGCAGTGAAGGGAGGGGACTAGCTAACTATGGCTACACCTTC.

This clone has only a few counts. The rearrangement uses TRBV28 and TRBJ1-5; no reliable D call. This CDR3 region has 10 residues. The germline gives CDR1 MDHEN, CDR2 SYDVKM. CDR3 sequence: CSAGNQPQHF. The CDR3 DNA reads as TGTTCCGCGGGGAATCAGCCCCAGCATTTT.

The V gene is TRBV2, the J gene TRBJ2-2, with TRBD1 matching over 7 bases. The V gene end was trimmed by 10 bases and the J gene end by 0 bases; junction bases not matched to a gene: 5. The CDR3 length is 14 residues. Germline CDR1 is SNHLY and CDR2 is FYNNEI. The CDR3 loop reads CATERGPNTGELFF. The CDR3 coding sequence is TGTGCCACGGAAAGGGGGCCGAACACCGGGGAGCTGTTTTTT.

The genes are TRBV7-2 and TRBJ2-3; the match to TRBD1 covers 8 bases. Germline assignment: CDR1 SGHTA and CDR2 FQGNSA. The CDR3 spans 16 residues. The V and J ends lost 5 bases and 0 bases, in that order; junction bases with no gene match: 7. The CDR3 region is CASSLTRTGSTDTQYF. In nucleotides, the CDR3 is TGTGCCAGCAGCCTTACTCGGACAGGGAGCACAGATACGCAGTATTTT.

The chain carries TRBV9 and TRBJ1-2, with D perhaps matching TRBD1 (6 bases). Trimming cost V 0 bases and J 3 bases, with 6 bases left between them. CDR1 is SGDLS and CDR2 is YYNGEE in the germline V gene. The CDR3 contains 13 residues. CDR3 sequence reads: CASSVDRDYGYTF. In DNA, the CDR3 is TGTGCCAGCAGCGTAGACAGGGACTATGGCTACACCTTC.

This rearrangement joins TRBV13 to TRBJ1-6, with TRBD1 as a possible D gene (6 bases). Between the trimmed V and J ends, which lost 4 bases and 17 bases, there was a span of 15 bases. Per the germline V gene, CDR1 is PRHDT and CDR2 is FYEKMQ (reference sequence). CDR3 length: 12 amino acids. The CDR3 DNA is TGTGCCAGCAGCTATCCACAGGGTTTAATCCACTTT. Translation gives CASSYPQGLIHF.

This clone occurred once. This chain links TRBV18 with TRBJ1-1; TRBD1 aligns across 8 bases. CDR1 is KGHSH, CDR2 LQKENI, per germline. CDR3 size: 15 residues. Losses at the gene ends were 3 bases for V and 1 base for J; bases not matched to a gene: 4. CDR3 in DNA: TGTGCCAGCTCACCCCGACAGGGGCCGAACACTGAAGCTTTCTTT. This codes for CASSPRQGPNTEAFF.

The chain carries TRBV10-3 and TRBJ1-2; 9 bases are a match to TRBD1. J was trimmed by 6 bases and V by 4 bases; bases with no gene match: 0. CDR1 is ENHRY, CDR2 SYGVKD, per germline. The CDR3 covers 12 residues. In DNA, the CDR3 is TGTGCCATCAGTGGGGACAGGGATGGCTACACCTTC. Its translation: CAISGDRDGYTF.

The chain employs TRBV9 and TRBJ2-1; TRBD2 matches 10 bases. The CDR3 is 15 amino acids. The V gene's germline CDR1 is SGDLS and CDR2 YYNGEE. The V and J ends lost 2 bases and 6 bases, in that order; junction bases with no gene match: 5. CDR3 in DNA: TGTGCCAGCAGCGTGAGCGGGGGGGCCGGCAATGAGCAGTTCTTC. It is translated as CASSVSGGAGNEQFF.

This sequence joins TRBV15 and TRBJ2-6; 10 bases align to TRBD1. The CDR3 extends over 17 amino acids. Unmatched junction bases numbered 1, after V lost 0 bases and J lost 2 bases. Germline V gene sequence: CDR1 LNHNV, CDR2 YYDKDF (reference sequence). The DNA for the CDR3 is TGTGCCACCAGCAGAGATGGACAGGGGGCTGGGGCCAACGTCCTGACTTTC. Its protein product is CATSRDGQGAGANVLTF.

This chain links TRBV18 with TRBJ1-1; unclear D gene. The V and J ends lost 2 bases and 1 base respectively, with 8 bases between them. CDR3 size: 14 residues. The germline V gene has CDR1 KGHSH and CDR2 LQKENI. In DNA form, the CDR3 reads TGTGCCAGCTCACCAGAAACAGCGAACACTGAAGCTTTCTTT. It codes for CASSPETANTEAFF.

This clone was seen just once. The J gene is TRBJ2-7, the V gene TRBV6-2 or TRBV6-3; D not certain. The CDR3 sequence is 13 residues long. CDR1 is MNHEY, CDR2 SVGEGT, per germline. V was trimmed by 4 bases and J by 3 bases, leaving 10 bases between them. The CDR3: CASSFGARYEQYF. The DNA for the CDR3 is TGTGCCAGCAGTTTTGGAGCGCGCTACGAGCAGTACTTC.

This chain joins TRBV12-3 or TRBV12-4 and TRBJ2-7; D is possibly TRBD2 (6 bases). Trimming took off 7 bases at V and 4 bases at J, with 14 bases between the two ends. The CDR3 is made up of 13 amino acids. CDR3 nucleotides: TGTGCCAGCACACCCTCCGGGGGATACGAGCAGTACTTC. Protein: CASTPSGGYEQYF.

V is TRBV25-1 and J is TRBJ1-4, with 7 bases aligning to TRBD1. Germline CDR1 and CDR2: MGHDK and SYGVNS. There are 15 residues in the CDR3. Trimming removed 5 bases from V and 4 bases from J; junction bases left unmatched: 7. CDR3 bases: TGTGCCAGCAGTTCGAGGGGGCAGGTTAATGAAAAACTGTTTTTT. Protein product: CASSSRGQVNEKLFF.

This chain uses TRBV6-6 with TRBJ2-6; TRBD1 matches at 9 bases. CDR1 and CDR2 (germline): MNHNY, SVGAGI (reference sequence). The V gene end was trimmed by 5 bases and the J gene end by 2 bases; junction bases not matched to a gene: 4. This CDR3 is built from 16 residues. In DNA, the CDR3 is TGTGCCAGCAGTCACACAGGGGGCGCTGGGGCCAACGTCCTGACTTTC. Protein: CASSHTGGAGANVLTF.

The chain has TRBV2 and TRBJ2-5; 9 bases map to TRBD1. The CDR3 runs to 13 residues. The germline V gene has CDR1 SNHLY and CDR2 FYNNEI. Germline trimming cut 6 bases from V and 4 bases from J; bases unmatched to any gene: 3. The CDR3 sequence: CASREQGAETQYF. The CDR3 DNA sequence: TGTGCCAGCAGGGAACAGGGGGCAGAGACCCAGTACTTC.